This T cell receptor (beta chain) comes out of a study of CD8 T cells in Susac syndrome. Random hexamers were used to reverse transcribe an amount of roughly 0.45 to 1 ug RNA. TCRdb fed the immunoSEQ multiplex PCR reads into MiXCR, producing one record per CDR3 protein. This table has a few hundred thousand distinct CDR3 sequences, around nine tenths appearing once. CDR3 size: 13 residues. Deletions cut 7 bases from V and 4 bases from J, with 13 bases between. Germline CDR1 MNHGY, CDR2 SVAAGI. The clonotype originates from a human donor with multiple sclerosis. Sequenced sample: CD8+ T cells from PBMCs. The chain couples TRBV6-9 to TRBJ1-2; D gene uncertain. CDR3 loop: CASISPRPYGYTF. The CDR3 DNA is TGTGCCAGCATTTCCCCGAGGCCCTATGGCTACACCTTC.